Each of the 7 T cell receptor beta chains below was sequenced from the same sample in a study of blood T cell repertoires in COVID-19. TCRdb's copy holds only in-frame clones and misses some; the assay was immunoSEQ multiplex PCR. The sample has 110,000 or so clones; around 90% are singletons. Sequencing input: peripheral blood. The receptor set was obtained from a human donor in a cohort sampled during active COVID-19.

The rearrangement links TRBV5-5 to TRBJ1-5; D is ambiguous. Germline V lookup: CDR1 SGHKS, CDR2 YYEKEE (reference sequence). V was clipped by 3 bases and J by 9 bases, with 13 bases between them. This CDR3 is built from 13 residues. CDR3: CASSYQSEGPQHF. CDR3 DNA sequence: TGTGCCAGCAGCTACCAGTCCGAGGGGCCCCAGCATTTT.

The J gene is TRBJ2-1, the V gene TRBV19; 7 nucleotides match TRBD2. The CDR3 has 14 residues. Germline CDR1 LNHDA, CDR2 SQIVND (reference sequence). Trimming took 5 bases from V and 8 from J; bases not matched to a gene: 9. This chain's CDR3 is CASSGGDWRDEQFF. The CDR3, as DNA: TGTGCCAGTAGTGGGGGGGATTGGCGAGATGAGCAGTTCTTC.

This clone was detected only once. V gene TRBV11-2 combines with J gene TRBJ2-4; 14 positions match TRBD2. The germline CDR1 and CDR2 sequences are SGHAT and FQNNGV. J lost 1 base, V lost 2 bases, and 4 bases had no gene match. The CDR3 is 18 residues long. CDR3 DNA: TGTGCCAGCAGCTTATTCAGGACTAGCGGGAGGGCCAAAAACATTCAGTACTTC. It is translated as CASSLFRTSGRAKNIQYF.

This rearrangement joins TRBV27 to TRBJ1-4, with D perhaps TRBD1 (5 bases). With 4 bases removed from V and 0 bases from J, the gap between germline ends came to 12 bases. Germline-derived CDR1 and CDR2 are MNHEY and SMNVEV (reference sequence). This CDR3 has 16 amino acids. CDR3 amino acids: CASSSTPTATNEKLFF. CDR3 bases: TGTGCCAGCAGTTCGACCCCGACAGCAACTAATGAAAAACTGTTTTTT.

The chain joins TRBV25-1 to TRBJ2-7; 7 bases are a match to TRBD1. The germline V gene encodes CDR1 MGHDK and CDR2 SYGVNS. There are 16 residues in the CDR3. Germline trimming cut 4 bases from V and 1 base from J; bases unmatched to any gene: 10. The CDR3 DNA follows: TGTGCCAGCAGTGGCCGGACAGGCACCCATTCCTACGAGCAGTACTTC. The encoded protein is CASSGRTGTHSYEQYF.

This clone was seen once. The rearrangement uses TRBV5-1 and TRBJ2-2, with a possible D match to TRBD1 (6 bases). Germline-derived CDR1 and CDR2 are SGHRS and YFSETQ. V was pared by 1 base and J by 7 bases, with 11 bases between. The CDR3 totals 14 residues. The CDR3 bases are TGCGCCAGCAGCTTGTCAGGGGACGGCGGGGAGCTGTTTTTT. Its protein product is CASSLSGDGGELFF.

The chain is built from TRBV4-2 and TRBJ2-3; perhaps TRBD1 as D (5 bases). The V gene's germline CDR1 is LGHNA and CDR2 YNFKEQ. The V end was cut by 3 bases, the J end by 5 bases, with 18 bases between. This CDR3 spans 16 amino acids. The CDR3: CASSQNIVRVEDTQYF. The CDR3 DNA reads TGTGCCAGCAGCCAGAATATTGTCAGGGTGGAAGATACGCAGTATTTT.